This TCR beta chain originates from a study of T cells in Graves' hyperthyroidism and ophthalmopathy. Researchers took RNA transcripts and amplified the TCR beta CDR3 regions from them. Using the HTBI primer set, a first-round RT-PCR was run on the TCR CDR3. TCRdb fed the multiplex PCR reads into MiXCR, producing one record per CDR3 protein. The data show hundreds of thousands of distinct CDR3 sequences, roughly a sixth seen once. There are 15 residues in the CDR3. After removal of 4 bases from V and 7 bases from J, the junction contained 10 bases not matched to a gene. Germline V lookup: CDR1 SGHAT, CDR2 FQNNGV. Ten or more counts support this clonotype.

The sequenced sample was blood. This receptor was taken from a woman in her forties or fifties with Graves' hyperthyroidism that later progressed to Graves' ophthalmopathy. The V call is TRBV11-2, the J call TRBJ1-2; TRBD1 matches 9 bases. The CDR3 here is CASSSTGQGGFGYTF. The CDR3 nucleotides read TGTGCCAGCAGCTCGACGGGACAGGGAGGATTTGGCTACACCTTC.